Described below is a single TCR beta chain sequence and its context. The data belong to a study of control samples from healthy donors and cancer patients. Clones were read by immunoSEQ multiplex PCR, and TCRdb kept only the in-frame ones, dropping some. Here the sample spans about 80,000 clones, about 88% being singletons. Looked up from germline, CDR1 is MNHNY and CDR2 is SVGAGI (reference sequence). The CDR3 contains 16 residues. Trimming removed 2 bases from V and 6 bases from J; junction bases left unmatched: 10. V usage is TRBV6-6 and J usage is TRBJ1-2; the match to TRBD1 covers 9 bases. The clonotype comes from an older woman in good health. Sequencing input: blood. CDR3 nucleotides: TGTGCCAGCAGTTACGAGGTAACAGGGGGCATAGATGGCTACACCTTC. The encoded protein is CASSYEVTGGIDGYTF.